The present T cell receptor beta chain was sequenced within a study of cytomegalovirus exposure and HLA in healthy donors. Germline CDR1 reads SEHNR; CDR2 reads FQNEAQ (reference sequence). V lost 8 bases to trimming and J lost 5 bases, with 18 bases between them. The CDR3 totals 14 residues. It was with 60 Vbeta and 13 Jbeta primers that the PCR ran. Profiling relied on immunoSEQ multiplex PCR, and the TCRdb table lists in-frame clones only, not all of them. This table has some 110,000 clones, around 75% appearing once. The sequence came from a female donor in good health and CMV-seronegative. Sequencing used PBMCs. V is TRBV7-9 and J is TRBJ1-1; possibly TRBD1 for D (6 bases). The CDR3 DNA sequence: TGTGCCAGCCCAGGGGACACCTCGAGGACTGAAGCTTTCTTT. Amino acid sequence: CASPGDTSRTEAFF.